This T cell receptor beta chain was profiled in a study of blood T cell repertoires in COVID-19. Study-level information: In Cohort 3, a recovered donor had either two negative PCRs, clearance, or symptom resolution.

Libraries were prepared by immunoSEQ multiplex PCR; TCRdb keeps only in-frame clonotypes and omits some of them. This table holds 350,000 to 400,000 clones, approximately 87% found once. This clone was recorded once. At one end the junction does not follow the germline gene, possibly because of a read error. This CDR3 is built from 12 residues. Germline V lookup: CDR1 SNHLY, CDR2 FYNNEI. The source is a man aged 35 to 55 in a cohort exposed to, infected with or recovered from COVID-19 (not recorded which). The chain couples TRBV2 to TRBJ2-1, with TRBD2 matching 8 bases. Sequences were obtained from PBMCs or T cells enriched from blood (not recorded which). The CDR3 spells CASSESPSGWVF. The CDR3 DNA follows: TGTGCCAGCAGTGAATCCCCTAGCGGGTGGGTCTTC. The entire variable domain, with the rest obtained from reference TRBV2 and TRBJ2-1, is as follows: EPEVTQTPSHQVTQMGQEVILRCVPISNHLYFYWYRQILGQKVEFLVSFYNNEISEKSEIFDDQFSVERPDGSNFTLKIRSTKLEDSAMYFCASSESPSGWVFGPGTRLTVL.